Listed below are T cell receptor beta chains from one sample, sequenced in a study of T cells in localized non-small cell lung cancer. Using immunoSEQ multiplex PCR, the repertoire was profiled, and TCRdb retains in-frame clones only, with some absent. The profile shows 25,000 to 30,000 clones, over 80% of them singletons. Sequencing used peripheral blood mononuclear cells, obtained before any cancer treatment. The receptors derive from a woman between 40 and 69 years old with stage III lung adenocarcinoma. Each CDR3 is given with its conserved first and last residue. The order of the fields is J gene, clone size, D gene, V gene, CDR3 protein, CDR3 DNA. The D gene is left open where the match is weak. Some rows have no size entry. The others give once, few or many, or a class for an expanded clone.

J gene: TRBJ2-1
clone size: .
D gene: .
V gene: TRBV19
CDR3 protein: CASSPYGGHEQFF
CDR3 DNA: TGTGCCAGTTCGCCTTATGGGGGGCATGAGCAGTTCTTC

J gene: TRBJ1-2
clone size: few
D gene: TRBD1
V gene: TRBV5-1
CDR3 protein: CASTRDRGNYGYTF
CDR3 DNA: TGCGCCAGCACTAGGGACAGGGGGAACTATGGCTACACCTTC

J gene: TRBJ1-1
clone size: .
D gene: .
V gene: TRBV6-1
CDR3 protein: CASMMTGMNTEAFF
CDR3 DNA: TGTGCCAGCATGATGACAGGAATGAACACTGAAGCTTTCTTT

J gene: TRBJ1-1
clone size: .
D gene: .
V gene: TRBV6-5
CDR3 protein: CASSWGLMNTEAFF
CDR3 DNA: TGTGCCAGCAGTTGGGGACTGATGAACACTGAAGCTTTCTTT

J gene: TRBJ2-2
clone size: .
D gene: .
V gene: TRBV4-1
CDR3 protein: CASSQDLAGELFF
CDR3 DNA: TGCGCCAGCAGCCAAGATTTGGCCGGGGAGCTGTTTTTT

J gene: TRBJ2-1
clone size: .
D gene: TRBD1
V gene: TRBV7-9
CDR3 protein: CASSYGTGKDEQFF
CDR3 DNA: TGTGCCAGCAGCTATGGGACAGGGAAGGATGAGCAGTTCTTC

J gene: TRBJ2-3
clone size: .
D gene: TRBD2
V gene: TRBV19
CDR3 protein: CASSAGLAVVGATDTQYF
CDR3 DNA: TGTGCCAGTAGTGCTGGACTAGCGGTAGTGGGGGCCACAGATACGCAGTATTTT

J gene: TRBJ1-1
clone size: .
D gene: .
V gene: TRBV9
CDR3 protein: CASSVGGQNTEAFF
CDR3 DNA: TGTGCCAGCAGCGTAGGAGGTCAAAATACTGAAGCTTTCTTT

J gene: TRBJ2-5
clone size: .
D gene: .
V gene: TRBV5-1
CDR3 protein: CASSFTGLQETQYF
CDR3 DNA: TGCGCCAGCAGCTTTACAGGGCTCCAAGAGACCCAGTACTTC

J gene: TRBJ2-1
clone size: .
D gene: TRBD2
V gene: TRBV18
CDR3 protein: CASSSTGTRYNEQFF
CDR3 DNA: TGTGCCAGCTCCTCCACCGGGACTAGGTACAATGAGCAGTTCTTC

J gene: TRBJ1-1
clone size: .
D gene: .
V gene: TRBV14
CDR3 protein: CASSQDLVGTEAFF
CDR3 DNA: TGTGCCAGCAGCCAAGACTTAGTAGGCACTGAAGCTTTCTTT

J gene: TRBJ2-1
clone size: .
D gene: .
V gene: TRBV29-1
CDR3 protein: CSVTIDTHNEQFF
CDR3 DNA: TGCAGCGTTACAATAGACACCCACAATGAGCAGTTCTTC

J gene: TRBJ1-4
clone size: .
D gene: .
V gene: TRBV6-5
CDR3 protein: CAGSLDSVNEKLFF
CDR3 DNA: TGTGCCGGCTCCTTAGACAGCGTTAATGAAAAACTGTTTTTT

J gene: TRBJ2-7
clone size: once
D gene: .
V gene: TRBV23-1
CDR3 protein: CASSRGEQYF
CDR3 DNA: TGCGCCAGCAGTCGGGGGGAGCAGTACTTC

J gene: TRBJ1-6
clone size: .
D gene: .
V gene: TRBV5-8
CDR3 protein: CASSFRGGNSPLHF
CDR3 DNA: TGTGCCAGCAGCTTCCGGGGCGGTAATTCACCCCTCCACTTT

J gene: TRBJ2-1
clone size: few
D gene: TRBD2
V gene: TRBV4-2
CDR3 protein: CASSQVGIDAGGLFF
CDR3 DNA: TGTGCCAGCAGCCAAGTAGGGATTGATGCGGGAGGCCTGTTCTTC

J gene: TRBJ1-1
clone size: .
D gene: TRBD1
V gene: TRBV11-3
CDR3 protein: CASSQQGGIEGAFF
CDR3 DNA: TGTGCCAGCAGCCAACAGGGGGGAATTGAAGGGGCTTTCTTT

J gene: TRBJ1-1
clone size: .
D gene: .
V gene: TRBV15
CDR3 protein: CATSTVGTYEAFF
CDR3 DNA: TGTGCCACCAGCACAGTGGGGACCTATGAAGCTTTCTTT

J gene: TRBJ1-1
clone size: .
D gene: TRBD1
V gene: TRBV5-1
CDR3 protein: CASSLEQGAAEAFF
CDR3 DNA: TGCGCCAGCAGCTTGGAACAGGGGGCTGCTGAAGCTTTCTTT

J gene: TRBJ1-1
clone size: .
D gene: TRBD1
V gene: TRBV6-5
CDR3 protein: CASTLGQGNGEAFF
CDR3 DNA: TGTGCCAGCACCTTGGGACAGGGGAACGGTGAAGCTTTCTTT

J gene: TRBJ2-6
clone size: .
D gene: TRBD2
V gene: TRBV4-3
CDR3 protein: CASSQDVLAGANVLTF
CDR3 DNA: TGCGCCAGCAGCCAAGATGTACTAGCGGGAGCCAACGTCCTGACTTTC

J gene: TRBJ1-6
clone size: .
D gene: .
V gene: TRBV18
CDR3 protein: CASSYSGTNNSPLHF
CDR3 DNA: TGTGCCAGCTCGTACTCCGGGACTAATAATTCACCCCTCCACTTT

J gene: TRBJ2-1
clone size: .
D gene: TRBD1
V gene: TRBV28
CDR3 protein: CASSLTQGAAEYNEQFF
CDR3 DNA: TGTGCCAGCAGTTTAACCCAGGGGGCCGCGGAGTACAATGAGCAGTTCTTC

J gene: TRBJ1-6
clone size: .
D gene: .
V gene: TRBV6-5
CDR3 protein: CASNLAADYNSPLHF
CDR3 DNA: TGTGCCAGCAACCTCGCGGCAGACTATAATTCACCCCTCCACTTT

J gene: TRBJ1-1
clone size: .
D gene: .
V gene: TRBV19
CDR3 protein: CASSPRVRIGTEAFF
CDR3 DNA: TGTGCCAGTAGTCCGCGTGTGAGAATTGGCACTGAAGCTTTCTTT

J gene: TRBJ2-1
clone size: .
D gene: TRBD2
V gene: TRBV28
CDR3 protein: CASGLAGLTYNEQFF
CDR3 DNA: TGTGCCAGCGGCCTAGCGGGATTGACCTACAATGAGCAGTTCTTC

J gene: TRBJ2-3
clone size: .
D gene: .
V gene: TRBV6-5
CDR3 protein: CASSPAYSTDTQYF
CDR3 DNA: TGTGCCAGCAGCCCCGCTTACAGCACAGATACGCAGTATTTT

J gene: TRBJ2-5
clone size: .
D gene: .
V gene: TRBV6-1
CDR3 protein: CASSLRYQETQYF
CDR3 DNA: TGTGCCAGCAGTCTCCGATACCAAGAGACCCAGTACTTC

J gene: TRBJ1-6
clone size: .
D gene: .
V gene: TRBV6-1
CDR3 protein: CASSERGGYNSPLHF
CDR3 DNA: TGTGCCAGCAGTGAACGTGGAGGGTATAATTCACCCCTCCACTTT

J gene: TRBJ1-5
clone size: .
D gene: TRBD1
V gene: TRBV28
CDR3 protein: CASRYRGPGSPQHF
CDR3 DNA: TGTGCCAGCAGGTACAGGGGCCCTGGGTCGCCCCAGCATTTT

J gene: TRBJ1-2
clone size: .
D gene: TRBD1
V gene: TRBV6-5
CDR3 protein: CASSTGGNHYGYTF
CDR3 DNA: TGTGCCAGCAGTACAGGGGGTAATCACTATGGCTACACCTTC

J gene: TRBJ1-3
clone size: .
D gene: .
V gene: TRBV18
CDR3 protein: CASSPPGQSHTIYF
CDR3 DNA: TGTGCCAGCTCACCACCGGGACAATCACACACCATATATTTT

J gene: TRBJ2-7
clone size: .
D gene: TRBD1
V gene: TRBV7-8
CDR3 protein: CASSFQTGEGEQYF
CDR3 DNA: TGTGCCAGCAGCTTCCAGACAGGGGAAGGCGAGCAGTACTTC

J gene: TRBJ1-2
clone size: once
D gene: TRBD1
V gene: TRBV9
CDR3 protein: CASRATGGNYGYTF
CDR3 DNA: TGTGCCAGCAGAGCGACAGGGGGCAACTATGGCTACACCTTC

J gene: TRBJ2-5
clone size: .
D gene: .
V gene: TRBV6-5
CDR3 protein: CASSPVAPRETQYF
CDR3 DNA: TGTGCCAGCAGTCCCGTTGCCCCACGAGAGACCCAGTACTTC

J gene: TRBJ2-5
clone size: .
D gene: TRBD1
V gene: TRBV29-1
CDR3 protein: CSVGQGAGETQYF
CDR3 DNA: TGCAGCGTTGGTCAGGGGGCAGGAGAGACCCAGTACTTC